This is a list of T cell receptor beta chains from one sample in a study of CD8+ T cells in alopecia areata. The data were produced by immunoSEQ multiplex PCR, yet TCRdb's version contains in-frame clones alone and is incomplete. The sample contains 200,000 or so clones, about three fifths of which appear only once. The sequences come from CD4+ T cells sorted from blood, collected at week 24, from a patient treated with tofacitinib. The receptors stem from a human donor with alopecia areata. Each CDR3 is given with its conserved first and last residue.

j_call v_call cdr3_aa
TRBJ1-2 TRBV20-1 CSARGDYGYTF
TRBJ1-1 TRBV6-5 CASSYSGQGGTEAFF
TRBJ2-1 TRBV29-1 CSVGAGGRDEQFF
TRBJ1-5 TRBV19 CASSRARGDQPQHF
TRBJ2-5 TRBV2 CASSVGLANQETQYF
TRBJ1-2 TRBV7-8 CASSLARQGPYGYTF
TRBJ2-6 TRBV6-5 CASSRFDSGANVLTF
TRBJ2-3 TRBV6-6 CASSPGSSTDTQYF
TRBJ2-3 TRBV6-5 CAATGSGGADTQYF
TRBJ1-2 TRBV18 CASSPRQEENNNGYTF
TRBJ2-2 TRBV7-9 CASSRLRVPGELFF
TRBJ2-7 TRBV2 CASSDANNYEQYF
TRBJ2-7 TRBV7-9 CASSATGFDDEQYF
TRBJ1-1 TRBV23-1 CASSQSAGGAFF
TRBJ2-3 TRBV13 CASSSSGRAPGHTQYF
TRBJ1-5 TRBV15 CATSRDRGQPQHF
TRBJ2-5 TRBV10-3 CAISEGQGDGETQYF
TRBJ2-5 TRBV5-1 CASSSGTGGYETQYF
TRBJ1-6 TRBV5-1 CASSLGRANNSPLHF
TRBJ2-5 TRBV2 CASGPQQNSQETQYF
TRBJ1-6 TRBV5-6 CASSLTGVNSPLHF
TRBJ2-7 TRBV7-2 CASSLGTAYEQYF
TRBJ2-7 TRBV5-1 CASSLVSGQGYEQYF
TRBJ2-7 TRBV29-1 CSVGTSYYEQYF
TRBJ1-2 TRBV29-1 CSVEAPRGVSYGYTF
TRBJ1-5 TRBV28 CASSFPGRVNQPQHF
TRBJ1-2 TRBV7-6 CASSLGAAGYGYTF
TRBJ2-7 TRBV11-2 CASSLVGTRDSEQYF
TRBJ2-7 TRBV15 CATSRVIGQGNEQYF
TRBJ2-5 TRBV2 CASWRGEETQYF
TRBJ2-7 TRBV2 CASSESGGTEQYF
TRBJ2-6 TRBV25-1 CASRADKGLTGANVLTF
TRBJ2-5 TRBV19 CASSTTVQETQYF
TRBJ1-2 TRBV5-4 CASSQQMTGNYGYTF
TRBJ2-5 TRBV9 CASSVGRFQETQYF
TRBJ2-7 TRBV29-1 CSVDTSGEQYF
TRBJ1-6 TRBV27 CASSLMGIDSPLHF
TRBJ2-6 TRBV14 CASSPILGLAGPLGANVLTF
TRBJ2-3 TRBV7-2 CASSLDRGTDTQYF
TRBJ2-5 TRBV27 CASSSEGARTQYF
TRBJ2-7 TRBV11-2 CASSLERESSYEQYF
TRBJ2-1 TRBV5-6 CASSLYQGYNEQFF
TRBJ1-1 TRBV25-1 CASSGQDSGNTEAFF
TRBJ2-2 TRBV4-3 CASSQESGAGELFF
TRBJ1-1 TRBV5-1 CASSLEGVWTEAFF
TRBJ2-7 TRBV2 CASSGQGSSYEQYF
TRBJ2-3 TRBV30 CALGRGLAGAFGTDTQYF
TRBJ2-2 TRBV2 CASSEAGVVTGELFF